This is a list of T cell receptor beta chains from one sample in a study of blood T cell repertoires in COVID-19. Sequencing was performed with immunoSEQ multiplex PCR; in TCRdb, only in-frame clones are kept and a portion is missing. The sample lists a few hundred thousand clones, approximately 92% occurring once. The sample consisted of peripheral blood. These receptors were taken from a woman aged 40-49 years who had recovered from COVID-19. Both conserved end residues are trimmed from each CDR3. The order of the fields is V gene, D gene, clone size, CDR3 protein. A D gene is named only where the DNA matches it firmly. A row's size may be missing; if present it is once, few, many or a size class.

>TRBV20-1|.|.
SARRGETQY
>TRBV18|.|.
ASSPRGGLGSSYNEQF
>TRBV19|TRBD1|once
ASSSGTGGWVTQY
>TRBV30|.|.
AWSRRTGELF
>TRBV29-1|.|.
SVILSGGGFKAF
>TRBV28|.|.
ASSLPPLETQY
>TRBV7-2|.|.
ASSLERGGNSPLH
>TRBV14|TRBD1|.
ASSLGQVTGNTIY
>TRBV18|TRBD2|.
ASSPGLGGVNEQF
>TRBV24-1|TRBD2|few
ATSDLSSSGSFPDTQY
>TRBV29-1|TRBD2|.
SVAWTSEMSDTQY
>TRBV13|.|.
ASSLFSLDTIY
>TRBV11-3|TRBD2|.
ASSLAGSGNQETQY
>TRBV21-1|.|once
ASSKDGFGRGRSEQF
>TRBV27|TRBD2|once
ASSLERGGNEQF
>TRBV6-5|TRBD1|.
ASTLGQGGYEQY
>TRBV7-9|.|.
ASSFGPQGSSYNEQF
>TRBV19|TRBD1|.
ASSAGQGMGETQY
>TRBV7-2|.|.
ASSYRPGSGNTIY
>TRBV28|TRBD1|.
ASSPPLDRAETQY
>TRBV19|.|.
ASSGRWDLPDTQY